Listed here are 7 T cell receptor beta chains from one sample, sequenced in a study of T cell repertoires in cytomegalovirus infection. Using its own MiXCR run on the reads, TCRdb lists one record per CDR3 protein. This sample yields about 900,000 distinct CDR3 sequences, of which less than 40% are seen a single time; around 15% belongs to the top ten. Their recognized antigens are unknown. Material: cultured CD8+ T cells from PBMCs, obtained from culture after CMV antigen stimulation. The receptors were gathered from a human donor in good health (CMV status not recorded). Some clones in this sample may be carry-over from other donors' samples.

The gene calls are TRBV29-1 and TRBJ2-2; D possibly matches TRBD1 or TRBD2 (5 bases each). V was cut by 3 bases and J by 2 bases, with 7 bases left in between. This CDR3 is built from 13 residues. Germline loops: CDR1 SQVTM, CDR2 ANQGSEA. CDR3 nucleotide sequence: TGCAGCGTTGACAGGGACAACACCGGGGAGCTGTTTTTT. This codes for CSVDRDNTGELFF.

The CDR3 sequence: CASTRIKETQYF. CDR3 sequence (DNA): TGTGCCAGCACTCGAATTAAAGAGACCCAGTACTTC. The chain combines TRBV7-9 with TRBJ2-5; unclear D gene. The germline V gene has CDR1 SEHNR and CDR2 FQNEAQ (reference sequence). V lost 7 bases and J 3 bases, leaving 9 bases between the germline ends. The CDR3 is 12 amino acids.

This clonotype turned up a few times. The chain joins TRBV10-2 to TRBJ1-1, with 9 positions matching TRBD1. CDR1 is WSHSY, CDR2 SAAADI, per germline. The V gene end was trimmed by 4 bases and the J gene end by 12 bases; junction bases not matched to a gene: 9. The CDR3 loop spans 13 amino acids. CDR3 amino acids: CASSGGTGIETFF. The CDR3 nucleotides are TGCGCCAGCAGTGGAGGGACAGGGATCGAAACTTTCTTT.

This clonotype was seen many times. The V and J genes are TRBV5-4 and TRBJ2-5, with D hard to call. V was shortened by 1 base and J by 3 bases, with 19 bases between the two germline ends. This CDR3 contains 17 residues. Germline CDR1 and CDR2: SGHNT and YYREEE (reference sequence). CDR3 sequence reads: CASSLKKRTYREETQYF. The CDR3 bases are TGTGCCAGCAGCTTGAAGAAGAGGACCTATCGGGAAGAGACCCAGTACTTC.

The chain has TRBV28 and TRBJ1-3; D is unresolved. CDR3 length: 20 residues. V gave up 7 bases and J gave up 0 bases, with 28 bases separating them. In germline, CDR1 is MDHEN, CDR2 SYDVKM. CDR3 sequence: CASTLTSELAYPSSGNTIYF. CDR3 in DNA: TGTGCCAGCACTCTTACGTCGGAGCTTGCTTATCCTAGCTCTGGAAACACCATATATTTT. Full variable domain (remainder filled in from reference TRBV28 and TRBJ1-3): DVKVTQSSRYLVKRTGEKVFLECVQDMDHENMFWYRQDPGLGLRLIYFSYDVKMKEKGDIPEGYSVSREKKERFSLILESASTNQTSMYLCASTLTSELAYPSSGNTIYFGEGSWLTVV.

For this clonotype: A read error may account for a junction end that differs from germline. The J gene is TRBJ2-6, the V gene TRBV6-2 or TRBV6-3, with D unclear. The CDR3 extends over 17 amino acids. From germline, CDR1 is MNHEY and CDR2 SVGEGT. CDR3 amino acids: CASSSLTMLTGTNVLTF. CDR3 bases: TGTGCCAGCAGCTCATTAACGATGTTGACTGGGACCAACGTCCTGACTTTC.

The chain combines TRBV5-1 with TRBJ2-2, with D possibly matching TRBD2 (5 bases). The germline V gene encodes CDR1 SGHRS and CDR2 YFSETQ. The CDR3 has 16 amino acids. V dropped 4 bases and J dropped 4 bases, with 17 bases sitting between them. CDR3 residues: CASSPRTRGATGELFF. CDR3 nucleotides: TGCGCCAGCAGCCCACGGACCCGGGGAGCCACCGGGGAGCTGTTTTTT.